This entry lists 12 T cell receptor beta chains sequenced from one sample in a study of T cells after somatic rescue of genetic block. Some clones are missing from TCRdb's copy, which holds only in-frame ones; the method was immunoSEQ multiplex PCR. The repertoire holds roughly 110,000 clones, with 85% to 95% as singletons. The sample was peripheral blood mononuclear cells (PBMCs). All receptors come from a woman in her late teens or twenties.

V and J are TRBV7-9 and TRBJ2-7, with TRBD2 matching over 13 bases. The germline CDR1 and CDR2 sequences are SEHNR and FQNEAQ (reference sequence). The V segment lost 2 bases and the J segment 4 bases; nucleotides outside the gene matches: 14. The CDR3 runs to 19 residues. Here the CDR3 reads CASSLTRDGLAGEKYEQYF. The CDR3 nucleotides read TGTGCCAGCAGCTTAACTCGAGATGGACTAGCGGGGGAAAAATACGAGCAGTACTTC.

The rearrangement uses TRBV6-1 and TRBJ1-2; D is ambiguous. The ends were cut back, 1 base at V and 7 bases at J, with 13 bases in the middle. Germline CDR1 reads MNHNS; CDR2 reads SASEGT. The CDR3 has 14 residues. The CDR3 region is CASSEGRVSRGYTF. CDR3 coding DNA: TGTGCCAGCAGTGAAGGGAGGGTTTCTCGTGGCTACACCTTC.

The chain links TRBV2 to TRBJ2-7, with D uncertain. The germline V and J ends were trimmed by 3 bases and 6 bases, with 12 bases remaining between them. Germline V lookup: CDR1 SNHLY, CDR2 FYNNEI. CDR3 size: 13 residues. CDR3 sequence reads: CASSEGVAGEQYF. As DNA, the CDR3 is TGTGCCAGCAGTGAGGGTGTAGCCGGCGAGCAGTACTTC.

CDR3 nucleotide sequence: TGTGCCATCAGTGCCCTAGGCAGGGCGAATCAGCCCCAGCATTTT. Protein sequence: CAISALGRANQPQHF. This chain links TRBV10-3 with TRBJ1-5; tentative D call: TRBD1 (5 bases). Deletions cut 4 bases from V and 4 bases from J, with 14 bases between. The germline gives CDR1 ENHRY, CDR2 SYGVKD. This CDR3 is 15 amino acids long.

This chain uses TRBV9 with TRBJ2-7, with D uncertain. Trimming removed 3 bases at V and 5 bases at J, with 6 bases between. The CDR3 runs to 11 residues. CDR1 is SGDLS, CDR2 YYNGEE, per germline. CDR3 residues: CASSAWDEQYF. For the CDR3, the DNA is TGTGCCAGCAGCGCGTGGGACGAGCAGTACTTC.

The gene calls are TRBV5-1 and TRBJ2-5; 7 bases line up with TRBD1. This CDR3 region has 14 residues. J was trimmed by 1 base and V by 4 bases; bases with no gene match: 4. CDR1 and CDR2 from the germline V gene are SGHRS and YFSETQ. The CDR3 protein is CASSPGQTQETQYF. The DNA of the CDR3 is TGCGCCAGCAGCCCGGGACAGACCCAAGAGACCCAGTACTTC.

CDR3 coding DNA: TGTGCCAGCAGCTTAGGTCGTCTCGGGAGGGTCCAAGAGACCCAGTACTTC. As protein: CASSLGRLGRVQETQYF. The V call is TRBV11-3, the J call TRBJ2-5; 8 bases are a match to TRBD2. The germline V gene encodes CDR1 SGHNT and CDR2 YENEEA. The CDR3 contains 17 residues. V dropped 1 base and J dropped 1; count of bases not matched to a gene: 8.

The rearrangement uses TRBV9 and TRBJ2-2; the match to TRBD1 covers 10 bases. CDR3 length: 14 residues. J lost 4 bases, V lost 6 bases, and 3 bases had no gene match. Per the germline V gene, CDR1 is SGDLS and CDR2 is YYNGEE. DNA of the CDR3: TGTGCCAGCACGGGACAGGGGCGCACCGGGGAGCTGTTTTTT. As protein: CASTGQGRTGELFF.

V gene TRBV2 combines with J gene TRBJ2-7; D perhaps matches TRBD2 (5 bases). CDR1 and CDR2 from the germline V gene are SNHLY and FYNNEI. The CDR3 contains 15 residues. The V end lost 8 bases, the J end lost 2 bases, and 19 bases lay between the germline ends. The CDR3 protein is CASRSGGLLPYEQYF. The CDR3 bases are TGTGCCAGCCGGAGTGGTGGACTGTTGCCCTACGAGCAGTACTTC.

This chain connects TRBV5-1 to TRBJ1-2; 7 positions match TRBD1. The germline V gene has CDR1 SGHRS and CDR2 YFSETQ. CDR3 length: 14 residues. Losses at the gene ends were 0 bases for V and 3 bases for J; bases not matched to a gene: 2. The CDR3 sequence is CASSLAQGDYGYTF. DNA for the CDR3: TGCGCCAGCAGCTTGGCCCAGGGGGACTATGGCTACACCTTC.

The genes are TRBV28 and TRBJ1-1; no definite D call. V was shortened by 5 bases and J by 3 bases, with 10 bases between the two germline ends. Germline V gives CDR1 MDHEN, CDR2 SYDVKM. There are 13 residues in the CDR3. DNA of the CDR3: TGTGCCAGCAGTAATTACGGGTACACTGAAGCTTTCTTT. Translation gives CASSNYGYTEAFF.

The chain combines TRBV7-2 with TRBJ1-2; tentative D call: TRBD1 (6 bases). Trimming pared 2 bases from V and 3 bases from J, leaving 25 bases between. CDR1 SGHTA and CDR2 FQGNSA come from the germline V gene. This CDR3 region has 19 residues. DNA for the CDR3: TGTGCCAGCAGCTTAATAGCGCCGGACAGTTCCGGAGGTTACTATGGCTACACCTTC. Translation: CASSLIAPDSSGGYYGYTF.